A single sample gave rise to the 10 T cell receptor beta chains below, sequenced in a study of blood T cell repertoires in COVID-19. Profiled with immunoSEQ multiplex PCR; TCRdb holds only in-frame clones, not every one. Of around 450,000 clones listed, around 91% are singletons. The sample consisted of PBMCs or T cells enriched from blood (not recorded which). The receptors come from a man between 18 and 35 years old who had recovered from COVID-19.

The chain joins TRBV4-1 to TRBJ2-3, with TRBD2 matching over 10 bases. From germline, CDR1 is MGHRA and CDR2 YSYEKL. V trimming: 4 bases; J trimming: 2 bases; junction bases outside the gene matches: 9. This CDR3 contains 17 residues. CDR3 nucleotides: TGCGCCAGCAGCCCGCAAGTAGCGGGGGGCCCCACAGATACGCAGTATTTT. The encoded protein is CASSPQVAGGPTDTQYF.

The chain is built from TRBV27 and TRBJ2-1; weak D call: TRBD2 (5 bases). Germline CDR1 is MNHEY and CDR2 is SMNVEV (reference sequence). V was cut by 3 bases and J by 13 bases, with 16 bases left in between. This CDR3 has 13 residues. This CDR3 is CASSFEAVTTQFF. The CDR3, as DNA: TGTGCCAGCAGTTTTGAAGCGGTTACCACTCAGTTCTTC.

V is TRBV7-3 and J is TRBJ1-2, with 8 bases matching TRBD1. CDR1 and CDR2 from the germline V gene are SGHTA and FQGTGA. V was pared by 2 bases and J by 4 bases, with 3 bases of the junction left unmatched. This CDR3 has 14 amino acids. The CDR3 DNA reads TGTGCCAGCAGCTTACAGGGGGCAAGCTATGGCTACACCTTC. Its protein is CASSLQGASYGYTF.

The V and J genes are TRBV7-9 and TRBJ1-5, with D tentatively TRBD1 (6 bases). This CDR3 has 17 residues. CDR1 is SEHNR and CDR2 is FQNEAQ in the germline V gene (reference sequence). Trimming pared 1 base from V and 6 bases from J, leaving 19 bases between. The CDR3 DNA reads as TGTGCCAGCAGCTTAGGACTTAGGAACAGGGAGTTTCAGCCCCAGCATTTT. This gives the protein CASSLGLRNREFQPQHF.

The V gene is TRBV7-8, the J gene TRBJ1-3, with D unresolved. Looked up from germline, CDR1 is SGHVS and CDR2 is FQNEAQ. The CDR3 length is 15 residues. The V end was cut by 0 bases, the J end by 1 base, with 7 bases between. The CDR3 DNA follows: TGTGCCAGCAGCTTAGCGGGCAGATCTGGAAACACCATATATTTT. It codes for CASSLAGRSGNTIYF.

This clone was counted a single time. The chain combines TRBV2 with TRBJ2-7, with a tentative D call TRBD1 (6 bases). Germline lookup yields CDR1 SNHLY and CDR2 FYNNEI. The V end lost 8 bases, the J end lost 6 bases, and 14 bases lay between the germline ends. This CDR3 contains 12 residues. CDR3 in DNA: TGTGCCAGCCAGGACAGCCGAGGCGAGCAGTACTTC. Amino acid sequence: CASQDSRGEQYF.

The chain carries TRBV7-3 and TRBJ2-1; no definite D call. Germline values: CDR1 SGHTA, CDR2 FQGTGA. This CDR3 has 13 residues. Trimming pared 2 bases from V and 9 bases from J, leaving 11 bases between. Here the CDR3 reads CASSLPQLGEQFF. CDR3 bases: TGTGCCAGCAGCTTACCCCAACTTGGTGAGCAGTTCTTC.

The rearrangement uses TRBV18 and TRBJ1-6, with D maybe TRBD1 (5 bases). Germline-derived CDR1 and CDR2 are KGHSH and LQKENI. CDR3 length: 12 amino acids. Trimming took off 6 bases at V and 8 bases at J, with 8 bases between the two ends. CDR3 amino acids: CASSTGDSPLHF. CDR3 coding DNA: TGTGCCAGCTCCACGGGGGATTCACCCCTCCACTTT.

This sequence joins TRBV5-8 and TRBJ1-1; 10 nucleotides agree with TRBD1. The germline V gene has CDR1 SGHTS and CDR2 YDEGEE. The CDR3 length is 15 residues. V trimming: 4 bases; J trimming: 4 bases; junction bases outside the gene matches: 7. Written as DNA, the CDR3 is TGTGCCAGCAGCCGCAGGGACAGGGGAGGCACTGAAGCTTTCTTT. Protein: CASSRRDRGGTEAFF.

The V and J genes are TRBV11-3 and TRBJ2-2, with 9 nucleotides matching TRBD2. Germline V gene sequence: CDR1 SGHNT, CDR2 YENEEA. The CDR3 loop spans 16 amino acids. The V segment lost 6 bases and the J segment 6 bases; nucleotides outside the gene matches: 11. CDR3 amino acids: CASSRAGTSSPGELFF. The CDR3 DNA reads as TGTGCCAGCAGTCGCGCCGGGACTAGCTCCCCCGGGGAGCTGTTTTTT.